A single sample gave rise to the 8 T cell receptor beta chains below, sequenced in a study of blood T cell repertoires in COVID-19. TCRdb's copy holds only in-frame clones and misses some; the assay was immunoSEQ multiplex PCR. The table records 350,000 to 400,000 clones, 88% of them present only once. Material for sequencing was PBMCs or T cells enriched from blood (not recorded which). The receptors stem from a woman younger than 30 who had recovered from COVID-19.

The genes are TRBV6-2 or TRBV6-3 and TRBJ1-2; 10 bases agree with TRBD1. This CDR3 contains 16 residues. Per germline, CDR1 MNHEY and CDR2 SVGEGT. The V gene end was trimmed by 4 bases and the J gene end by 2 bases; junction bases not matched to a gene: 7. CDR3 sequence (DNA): TGTGCCAGCAGTTTTCTCCGGGACAGGGGAAACTATGGCTACACCTTC. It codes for CASSFLRDRGNYGYTF.

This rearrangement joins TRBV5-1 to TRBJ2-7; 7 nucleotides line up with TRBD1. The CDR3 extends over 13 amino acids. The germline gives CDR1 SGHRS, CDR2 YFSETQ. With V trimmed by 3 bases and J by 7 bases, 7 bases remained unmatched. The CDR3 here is CASSSTGLSEQYF. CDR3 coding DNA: TGCGCCAGCAGCTCGACAGGGCTGTCTGAGCAGTACTTC.

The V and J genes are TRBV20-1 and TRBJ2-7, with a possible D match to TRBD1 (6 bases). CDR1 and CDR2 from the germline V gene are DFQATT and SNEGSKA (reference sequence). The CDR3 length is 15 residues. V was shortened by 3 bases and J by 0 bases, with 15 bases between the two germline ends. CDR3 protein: CSASTPGQFSYEQYF. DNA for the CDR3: TGCAGTGCTAGTACTCCTGGACAGTTCTCCTACGAGCAGTACTTC.

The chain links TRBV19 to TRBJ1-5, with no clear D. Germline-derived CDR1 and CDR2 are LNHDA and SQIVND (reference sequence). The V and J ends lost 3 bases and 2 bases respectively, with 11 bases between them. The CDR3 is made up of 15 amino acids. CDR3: CASSITGGGNQPQHF. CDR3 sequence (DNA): TGTGCCAGTAGTATCACGGGAGGTGGCAATCAGCCCCAGCATTTT.

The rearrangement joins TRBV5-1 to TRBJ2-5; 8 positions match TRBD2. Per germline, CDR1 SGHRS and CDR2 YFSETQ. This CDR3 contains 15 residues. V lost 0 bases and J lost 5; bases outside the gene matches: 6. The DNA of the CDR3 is TGCGCCAGCAGCTTGGGGGGCGGGGGGCTGGAGACCCAGTACTTC. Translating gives CASSLGGGGLETQYF.

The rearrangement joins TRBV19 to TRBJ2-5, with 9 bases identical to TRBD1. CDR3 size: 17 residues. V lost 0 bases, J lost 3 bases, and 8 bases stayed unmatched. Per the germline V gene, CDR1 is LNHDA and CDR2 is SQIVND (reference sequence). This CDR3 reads CASSIDENRGPKETQYF. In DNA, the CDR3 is TGTGCCAGTAGTATAGATGAGAACAGGGGGCCGAAAGAGACCCAGTACTTC.

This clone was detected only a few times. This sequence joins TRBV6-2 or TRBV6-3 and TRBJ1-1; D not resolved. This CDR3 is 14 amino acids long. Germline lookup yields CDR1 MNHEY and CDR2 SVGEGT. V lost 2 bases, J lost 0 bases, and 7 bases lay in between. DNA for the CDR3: TGTGCCAGCAGTTACACGGTGGTGAACACTGAAGCTTTCTTT. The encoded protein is CASSYTVVNTEAFF.

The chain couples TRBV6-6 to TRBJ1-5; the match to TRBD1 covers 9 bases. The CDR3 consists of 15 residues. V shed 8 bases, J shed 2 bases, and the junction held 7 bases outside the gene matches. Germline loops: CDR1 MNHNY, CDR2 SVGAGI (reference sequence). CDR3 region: CASGLTGGGNQPQHF. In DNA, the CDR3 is TGTGCCAGCGGCTTAACAGGGGGCGGCAATCAGCCCCAGCATTTT.